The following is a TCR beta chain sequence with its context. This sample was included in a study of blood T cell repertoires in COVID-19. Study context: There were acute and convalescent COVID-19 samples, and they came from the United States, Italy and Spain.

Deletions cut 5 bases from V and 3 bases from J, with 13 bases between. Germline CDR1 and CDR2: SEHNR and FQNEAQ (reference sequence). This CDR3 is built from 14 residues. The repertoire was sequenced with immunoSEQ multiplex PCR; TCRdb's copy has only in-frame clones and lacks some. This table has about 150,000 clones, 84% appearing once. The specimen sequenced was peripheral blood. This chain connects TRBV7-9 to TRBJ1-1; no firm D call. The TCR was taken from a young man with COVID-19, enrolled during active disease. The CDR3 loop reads CASSPDTVDTEAFF. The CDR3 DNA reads TGTGCCAGCAGCCCAGACACGGTCGACACTGAAGCTTTCTTT.